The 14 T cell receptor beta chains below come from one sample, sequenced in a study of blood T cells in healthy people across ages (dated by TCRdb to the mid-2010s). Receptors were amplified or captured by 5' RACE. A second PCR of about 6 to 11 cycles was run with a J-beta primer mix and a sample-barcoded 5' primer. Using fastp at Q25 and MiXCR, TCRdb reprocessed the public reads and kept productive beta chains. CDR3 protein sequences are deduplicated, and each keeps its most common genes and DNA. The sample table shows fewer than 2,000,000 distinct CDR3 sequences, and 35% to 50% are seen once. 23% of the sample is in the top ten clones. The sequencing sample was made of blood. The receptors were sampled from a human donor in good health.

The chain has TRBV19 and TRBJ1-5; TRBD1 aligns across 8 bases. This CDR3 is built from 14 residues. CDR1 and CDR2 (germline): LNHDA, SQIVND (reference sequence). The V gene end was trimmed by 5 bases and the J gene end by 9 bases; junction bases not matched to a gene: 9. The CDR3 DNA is TGTGCCAGTAGTCCCAGACAGGGGACAGCGCCCCAGCATTTT. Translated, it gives CASSPRQGTAPQHF.

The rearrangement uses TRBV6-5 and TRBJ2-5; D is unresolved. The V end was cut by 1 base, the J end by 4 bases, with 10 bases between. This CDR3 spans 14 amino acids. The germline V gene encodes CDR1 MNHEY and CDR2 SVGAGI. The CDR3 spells CASSYYGWGETQYF. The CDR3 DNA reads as TGTGCCAGCAGTTACTATGGATGGGGAGAGACCCAGTACTTC.

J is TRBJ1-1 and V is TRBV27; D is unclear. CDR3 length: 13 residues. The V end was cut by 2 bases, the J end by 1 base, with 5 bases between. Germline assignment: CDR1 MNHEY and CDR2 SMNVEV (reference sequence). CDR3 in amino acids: CASSLNENTEAFF. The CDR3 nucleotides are TGTGCCAGCAGTTTAAATGAGAACACTGAAGCTTTCTTT.

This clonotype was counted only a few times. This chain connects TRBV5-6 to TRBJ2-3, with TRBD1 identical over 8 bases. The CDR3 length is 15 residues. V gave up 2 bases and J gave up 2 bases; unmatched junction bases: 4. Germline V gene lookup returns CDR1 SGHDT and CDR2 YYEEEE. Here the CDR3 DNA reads TGTGCCAGCAGCTTCCAGGACAGGGACACAGATACGCAGTATTTT. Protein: CASSFQDRDTDTQYF.

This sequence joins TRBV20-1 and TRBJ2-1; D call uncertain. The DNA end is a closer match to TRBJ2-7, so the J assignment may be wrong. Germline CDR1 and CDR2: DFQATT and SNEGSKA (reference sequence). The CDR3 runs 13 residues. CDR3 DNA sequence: TGCAGTGCCCCGAACGACCGGGTCTCCGAGCAGTACTTC. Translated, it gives CSAPNDRVSEQYF.

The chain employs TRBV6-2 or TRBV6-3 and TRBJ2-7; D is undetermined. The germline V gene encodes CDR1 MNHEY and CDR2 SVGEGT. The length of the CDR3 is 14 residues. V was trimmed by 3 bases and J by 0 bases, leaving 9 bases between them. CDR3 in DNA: TGTGCCAGCAGTTATAGTCCGAACTCCTACGAGCAGTACTTC. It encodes CASSYSPNSYEQYF.

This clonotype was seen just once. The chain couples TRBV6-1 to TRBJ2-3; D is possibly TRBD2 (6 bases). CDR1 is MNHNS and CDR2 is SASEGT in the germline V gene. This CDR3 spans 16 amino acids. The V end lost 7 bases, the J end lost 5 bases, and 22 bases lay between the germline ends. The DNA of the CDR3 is TGTGCCAGCAAGCTCGGGGTATGGAGGGGAGGAGATACGCAGTATTTT. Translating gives CASKLGVWRGGDTQYF.

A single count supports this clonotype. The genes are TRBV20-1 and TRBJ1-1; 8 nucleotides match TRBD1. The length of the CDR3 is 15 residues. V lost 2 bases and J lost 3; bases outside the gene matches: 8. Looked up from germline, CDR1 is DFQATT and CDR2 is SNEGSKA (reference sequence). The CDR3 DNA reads TGCAGTGCTAGATTTCTTCAGGGGGCGCACACTGAAGCTTTCTTT. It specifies CSARFLQGAHTEAFF.

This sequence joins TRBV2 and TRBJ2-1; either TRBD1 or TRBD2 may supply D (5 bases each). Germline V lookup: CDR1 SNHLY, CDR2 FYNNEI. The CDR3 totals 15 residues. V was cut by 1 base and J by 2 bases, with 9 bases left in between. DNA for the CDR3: TGTGCCAGCAGTGAAGTCCGGGGCCCCTACAATGAGCAGTTCTTC. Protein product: CASSEVRGPYNEQFF.

CDR3: CASSFSRASTDTQYF. CDR3 bases: TGTGCCAGCAGCTTTTCAAGGGCGAGCACAGATACGCAGTATTTT. This chain joins TRBV4-2 and TRBJ2-3; D gene unclear. Per germline, CDR1 LGHNA and CDR2 YNFKEQ. The CDR3 extends over 15 amino acids. V lost 5 bases and J lost 0, with 12 bases in between.

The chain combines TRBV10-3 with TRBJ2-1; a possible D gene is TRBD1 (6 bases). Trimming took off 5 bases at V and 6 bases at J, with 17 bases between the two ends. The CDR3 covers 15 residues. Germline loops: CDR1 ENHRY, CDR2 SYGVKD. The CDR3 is CAISQTGEEFNEQFF. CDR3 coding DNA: TGTGCCATCAGTCAGACAGGAGAGGAATTCAATGAGCAGTTCTTC.

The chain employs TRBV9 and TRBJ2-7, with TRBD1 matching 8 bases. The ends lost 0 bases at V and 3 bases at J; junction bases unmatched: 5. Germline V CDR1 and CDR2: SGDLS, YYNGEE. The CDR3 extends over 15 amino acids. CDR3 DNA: TGTGCCAGCAGCGTAGACCAGGGGGCTTACTACGAGCAGTACTTC. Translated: CASSVDQGAYYEQYF. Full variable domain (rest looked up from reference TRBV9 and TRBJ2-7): DSGVTQTPKHLITATGQRVTLRCSPRSGDLSVYWYQQSLDQGLQFLIQYYNGEERAKGNILERFSAQQFPDLHSELNLSSLELGDSALYFCASSVDQGAYYEQYFGPGTRLTVT.

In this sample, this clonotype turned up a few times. The CDR3 bases are TGTGCCAGCAGCTTGAGGGCAGGGAGGAACACTGAAGCTTTCTTT. Translation: CASSLRAGRNTEAFF. The chain is built from TRBV7-6 and TRBJ1-1; TRBD1 might be the D (5 bases). The CDR3 has 15 residues. V shed 3 bases and J shed 1 base, with 12 bases lying between them. CDR1 SGHVS and CDR2 FNYEAQ come from the germline V gene.

CDR3 loop: CRAKRQAAEAFF. The CDR3 coding sequence is TGCAGGGCCAAAAGACAGGCCGCTGAAGCTTTCTTT. This rearrangement joins TRBV20-1 to TRBJ1-1; possibly TRBD1 for D (6 bases). This CDR3 is built from 12 residues. The germline CDR1 and CDR2 sequences are DFQATT and SNEGSKA (reference sequence).